This TCR beta chain comes out of a study of cytomegalovirus exposure and HLA in healthy donors. Study-wide results and limits: Analysis was performed later, and it showed HLA-associated TCR beta chains to be more clonally expanded than equally common others.

Remarks on this clone: Its cognate antigen is unknown.

CDR1 and CDR2 (germline): MDHEN, SYDVKM. Germline trimming cut 3 bases from V and 3 bases from J; bases unmatched to any gene: 19. The CDR3 spans 20 residues. It was with 60 Vbeta and 13 Jbeta primers that the PCR ran. TCRdb keeps only in-frame clones here, not all; method: immunoSEQ multiplex PCR. The top ten hold approximately 1.5% of the sample, which has about 200,000 clones, roughly 80% seen once. This chain connects TRBV28 to TRBJ2-5; TRBD2 aligns across 10 bases. The clonotype originates from a woman aged 18 to 35 in good health and CMV-seronegative. Sequencing was performed on PBMCs. CDR3: CASSFPNYQSPGLAEETQYF. CDR3 sequence (DNA): TGTGCCAGCAGTTTCCCTAACTACCAAAGCCCTGGACTAGCGGAAGAGACCCAGTACTTC.